The clone carrying this T cell receptor (beta chain) turned up a few times. This specimen comes from a study of blood T cell repertoires in COVID-19. For the study at large: The study drew acute and convalescent COVID-19 samples from the United States, Italy and Spain.

How the authors handled the data: Reference gene primer amplification gave estimated nucleated cell counts. TCRdb's copy holds only in-frame clones and misses some; the assay was immunoSEQ multiplex PCR. The V and J calls and clone size come from that table; D and trimming were worked out from the DNA. This table holds about 160,000 clones, more than 65% found once. The receptor comes from a man aged 60 to 69 who had recovered from COVID-19. The specimen sequenced was PBMCs or T cells enriched from blood (not recorded which).

CDR3 in DNA: TGTGCCAGCAGCCCCAACAGTTTTAGCAATCAGCCCCAGCATTTT. Its protein is CASSPNSFSNQPQHF. The genes are TRBV28 and TRBJ1-5, with D unresolved. This CDR3 spans 15 amino acids. V lost 6 bases and J lost 0, with 12 bases in between. Germline-derived CDR1 and CDR2 are MDHEN and SYDVKM. The full variable domain, with the rest looked up from reference TRBV28 and TRBJ1-5, is DVKVTQSSRYLVKRTGEKVFLECVQDMDHENMFWYRQDPGLGLRLIYFSYDVKMKEKGDIPEGYSVSREKKERFSLILESASTNQTSMYLCASSPNSFSNQPQHFGDGTRLSIL.